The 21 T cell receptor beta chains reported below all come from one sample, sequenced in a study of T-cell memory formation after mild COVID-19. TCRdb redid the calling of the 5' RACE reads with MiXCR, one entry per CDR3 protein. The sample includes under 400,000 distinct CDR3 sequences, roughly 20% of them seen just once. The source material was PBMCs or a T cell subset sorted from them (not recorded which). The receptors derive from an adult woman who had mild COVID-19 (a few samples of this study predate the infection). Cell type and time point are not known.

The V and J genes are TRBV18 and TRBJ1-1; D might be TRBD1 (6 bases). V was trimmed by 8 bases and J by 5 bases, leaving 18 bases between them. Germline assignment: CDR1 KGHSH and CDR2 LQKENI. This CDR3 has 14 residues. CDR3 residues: CASVPTGSGTEAFF. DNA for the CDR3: TGTGCCAGCGTCCCAACAGGGTCGGGGACTGAAGCTTTCTTT.

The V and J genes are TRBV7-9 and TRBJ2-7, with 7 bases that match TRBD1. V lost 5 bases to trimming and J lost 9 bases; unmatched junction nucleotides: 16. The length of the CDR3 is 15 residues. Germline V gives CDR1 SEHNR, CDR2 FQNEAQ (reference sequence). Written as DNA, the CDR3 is TGTGCCAGCAGCCCAAAAACAGGGGCCTACTTCGGGCAGTACTTC. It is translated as CASSPKTGAYFGQYF.

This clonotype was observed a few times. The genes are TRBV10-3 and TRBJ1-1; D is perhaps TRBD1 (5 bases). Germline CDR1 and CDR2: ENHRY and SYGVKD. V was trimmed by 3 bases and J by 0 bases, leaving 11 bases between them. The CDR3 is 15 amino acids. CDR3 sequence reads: CAISESAGLNTEAFF. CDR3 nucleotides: TGTGCCATCAGTGAATCGGCAGGGTTGAACACTGAAGCTTTCTTT.

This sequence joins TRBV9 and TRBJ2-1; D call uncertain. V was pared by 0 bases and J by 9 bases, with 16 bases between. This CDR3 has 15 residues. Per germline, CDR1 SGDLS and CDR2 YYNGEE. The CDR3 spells CASSVEVNLWGEQFF. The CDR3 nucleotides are TGTGCCAGCAGCGTAGAGGTAAATCTATGGGGTGAGCAGTTCTTC.

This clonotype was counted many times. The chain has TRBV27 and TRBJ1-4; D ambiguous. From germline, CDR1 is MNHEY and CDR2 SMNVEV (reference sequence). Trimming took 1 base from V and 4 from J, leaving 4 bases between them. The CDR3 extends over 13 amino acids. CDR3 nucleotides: TGTGCCAGCAGTTTATACAGTAATGAAAAACTGTTTTTT. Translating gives CASSLYSNEKLFF.

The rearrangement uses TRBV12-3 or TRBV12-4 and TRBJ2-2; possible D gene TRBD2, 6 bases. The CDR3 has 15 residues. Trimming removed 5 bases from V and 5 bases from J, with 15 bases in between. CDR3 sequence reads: CASSPTRKGTGELFF. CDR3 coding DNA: TGTGCCAGCAGTCCGACTAGGAAGGGAACCGGGGAGCTGTTTTTT.

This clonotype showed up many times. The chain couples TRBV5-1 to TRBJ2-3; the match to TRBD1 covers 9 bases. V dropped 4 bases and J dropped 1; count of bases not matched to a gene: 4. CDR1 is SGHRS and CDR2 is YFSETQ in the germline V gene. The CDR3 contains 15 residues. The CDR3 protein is CASSPRTGGTDTQYF. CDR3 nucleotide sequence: TGCGCCAGCAGCCCCCGGACAGGGGGCACAGATACGCAGTATTTT.

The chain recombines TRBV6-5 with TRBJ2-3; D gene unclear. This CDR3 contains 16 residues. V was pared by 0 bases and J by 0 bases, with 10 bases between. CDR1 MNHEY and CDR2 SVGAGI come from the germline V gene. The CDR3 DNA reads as TGTGCCAGCAGTTACTCGGCTACCTCTAGCACAGATACGCAGTATTTT. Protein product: CASSYSATSSTDTQYF.

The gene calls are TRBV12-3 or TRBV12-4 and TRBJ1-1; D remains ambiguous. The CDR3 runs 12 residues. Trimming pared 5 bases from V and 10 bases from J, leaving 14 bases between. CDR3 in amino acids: CASSMKGIRAFF. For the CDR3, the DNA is TGTGCCAGCAGTATGAAGGGTATAAGAGCTTTCTTT.

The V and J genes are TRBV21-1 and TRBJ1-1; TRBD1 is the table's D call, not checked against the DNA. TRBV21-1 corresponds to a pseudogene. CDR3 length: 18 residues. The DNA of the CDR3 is TGTGCCAGCAGCAACGTCAGAAACAGGTGCCTCATGAACACTGAAGCTTTCTTT. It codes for CASSNVRNRCLMNTEAFF.

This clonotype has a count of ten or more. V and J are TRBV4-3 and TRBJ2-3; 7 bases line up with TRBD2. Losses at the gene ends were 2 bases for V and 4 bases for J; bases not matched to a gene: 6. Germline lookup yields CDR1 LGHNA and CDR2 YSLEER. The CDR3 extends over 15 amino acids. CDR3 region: CASSQLAEEADTQYF. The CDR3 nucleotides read TGCGCCAGCAGCCAACTAGCGGAGGAGGCAGATACGCAGTATTTT.

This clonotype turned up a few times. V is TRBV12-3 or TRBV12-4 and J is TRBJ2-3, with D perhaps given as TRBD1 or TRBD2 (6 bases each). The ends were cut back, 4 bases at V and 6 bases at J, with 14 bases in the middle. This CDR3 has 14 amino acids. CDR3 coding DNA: TGTGCCAGCAGTTACTACCGAGGGGGGGATACGCAGTATTTT. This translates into CASSYYRGGDTQYF.

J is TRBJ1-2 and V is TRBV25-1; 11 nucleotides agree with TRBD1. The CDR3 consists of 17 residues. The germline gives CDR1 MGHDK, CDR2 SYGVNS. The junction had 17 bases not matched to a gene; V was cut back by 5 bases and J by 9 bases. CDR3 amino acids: CASSFRDRGVFLSRYTF. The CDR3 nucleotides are TGTGCCAGCAGTTTCCGGGACAGGGGGGTTTTCCTTTCTCGCTACACCTTC.

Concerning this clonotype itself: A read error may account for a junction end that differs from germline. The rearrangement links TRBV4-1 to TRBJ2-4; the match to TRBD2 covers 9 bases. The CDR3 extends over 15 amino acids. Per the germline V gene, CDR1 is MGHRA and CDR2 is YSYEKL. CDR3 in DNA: TGCGCCAGTAGCCATTTGACTAGCGGCCACAACATTCAGTACTTC. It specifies CASSHLTSGHNIQYF.

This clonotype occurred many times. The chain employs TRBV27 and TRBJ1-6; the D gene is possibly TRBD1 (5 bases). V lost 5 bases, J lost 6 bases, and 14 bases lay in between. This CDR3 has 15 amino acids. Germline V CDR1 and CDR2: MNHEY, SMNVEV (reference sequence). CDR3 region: CASSPSGRFNSPLHF. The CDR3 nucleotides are TGTGCCAGCAGTCCGTCGGGACGGTTTAATTCACCCCTCCACTTT.

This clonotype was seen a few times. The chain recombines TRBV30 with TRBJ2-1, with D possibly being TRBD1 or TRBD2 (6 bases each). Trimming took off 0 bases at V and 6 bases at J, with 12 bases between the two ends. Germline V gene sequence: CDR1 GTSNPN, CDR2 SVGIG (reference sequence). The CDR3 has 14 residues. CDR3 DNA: TGTGCCTGGAGTGTAGGATGGGGGGCCAATGAGCAGTTCTTC. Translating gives CAWSVGWGANEQFF.

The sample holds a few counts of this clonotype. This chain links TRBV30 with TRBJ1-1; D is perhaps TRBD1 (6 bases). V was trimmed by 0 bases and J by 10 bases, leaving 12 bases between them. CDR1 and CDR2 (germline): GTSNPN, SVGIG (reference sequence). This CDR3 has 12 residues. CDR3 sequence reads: CAWSVVRGRAFF. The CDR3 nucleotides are TGTGCCTGGAGTGTAGTACGGGGGCGAGCTTTCTTT.

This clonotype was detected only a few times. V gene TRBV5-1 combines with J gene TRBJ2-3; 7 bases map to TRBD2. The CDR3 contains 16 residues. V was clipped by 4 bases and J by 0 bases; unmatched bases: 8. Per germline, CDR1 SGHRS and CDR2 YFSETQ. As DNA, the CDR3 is TGCGCCAGCAGCCCTGGTCGACTAGCTAGCACAGATACGCAGTATTTT. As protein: CASSPGRLASTDTQYF.

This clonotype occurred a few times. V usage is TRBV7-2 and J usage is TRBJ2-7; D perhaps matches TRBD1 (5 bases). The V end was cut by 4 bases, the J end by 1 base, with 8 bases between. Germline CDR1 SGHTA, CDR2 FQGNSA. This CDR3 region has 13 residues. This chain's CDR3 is CASSSRESYEQYF. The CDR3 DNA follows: TGTGCCAGCAGCTCCAGGGAATCCTACGAGCAGTACTTC. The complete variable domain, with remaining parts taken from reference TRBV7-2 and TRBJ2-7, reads GAGVSQSPSNKVTEKGKDVELRCDPISGHTALYWYRQSLGQGLEFLIYFQGNSAPDKSGLPSDRFSAERTGGSVSTLTIQRTQQEDSAVYLCASSSRESYEQYFGPGTRLTVT.

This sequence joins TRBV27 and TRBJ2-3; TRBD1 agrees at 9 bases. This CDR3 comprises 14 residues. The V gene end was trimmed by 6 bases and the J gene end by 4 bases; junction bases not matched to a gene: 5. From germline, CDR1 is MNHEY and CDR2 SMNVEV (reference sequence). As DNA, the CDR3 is TGTGCCAGCAGCACAGGGGGCGCGGCAGATACGCAGTATTTT. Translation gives CASSTGGAADTQYF.

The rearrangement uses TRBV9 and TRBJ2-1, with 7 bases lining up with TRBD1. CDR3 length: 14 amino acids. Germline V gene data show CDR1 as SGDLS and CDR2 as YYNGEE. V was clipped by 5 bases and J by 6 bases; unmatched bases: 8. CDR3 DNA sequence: TGTGCCAGCAGTAAACCCTCAGGGGGCAATGAGCAGTTCTTC. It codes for CASSKPSGGNEQFF.